This entry concerns a single T cell receptor (beta chain). Antigen specificity is unknown. These data are taken from a study of cytomegalovirus exposure and HLA in healthy donors. General study findings and limits: The majority of TCR sequences were rare, yet some public TCRs appeared in many donors. Cytomegalovirus-associated status was assigned to about 170 TCR beta chains.

The method was immunoSEQ multiplex PCR; TCRdb's version includes in-frame clones alone and lacks a portion of them. The table has 130,000 to 150,000 clones, 85% to 90% seen once. The CDR3 length is 14 residues. V lost 7 bases to trimming and J lost 0 bases, with 10 bases between them. Germline-derived CDR1 and CDR2 are ENHRY and SYGVKD. The gene calls are TRBV10-3 and TRBJ2-1; no reliable D call. The clonotype originates from a woman aged 30 to 39 in good health and CMV-seropositive. The sequenced material came from PBMCs. The CDR3 here is CAIKADNSYNEQFF. The CDR3 region has the DNA TGTGCCATCAAGGCTGACAACTCCTACAATGAGCAGTTCTTC.